This T cell receptor (beta chain) came from a study of CD8 T cells in ankylosing spondylitis. Points from the study as a whole: Researchers report that disease-linked clones proved CD8+ and relatively rare in peripheral blood. Reportedly, disease-linked clones are significantly enriched in ankylosing spondylitis patients' matched synovial fluid.

The germline V gene encodes CDR1 LNHDA and CDR2 SQIVND (reference sequence). V was clipped by 5 bases and J by 5 bases; unmatched bases: 9. The CDR3 is made up of 16 amino acids. As for this clonotype: Its cognate antigen is unknown.

Quantitative molecular-barcoded 5'-RACE generated the TCR beta libraries. MiXCR, run by TCRdb on the 5' RACE reads, gives a single entry per CDR3 protein. The sample lists 150,000 to 200,000 distinct CDR3 sequences, 9.5% to 13% seen once, with roughly 28% in the top ten. The receptor's source is a male donor with ankylosing spondylitis or in good health (not recorded which). Sequenced input: blood, either unsorted or a sorted T cell fraction (not recorded which). This chain connects TRBV19 to TRBJ2-5; 12 bases map to TRBD2. The CDR3 is CASSLFRTSGAETQYF. The DNA of the CDR3 is TGTGCCAGTAGTTTGTTCCGGACTAGCGGGGCTGAGACCCAGTACTTC.